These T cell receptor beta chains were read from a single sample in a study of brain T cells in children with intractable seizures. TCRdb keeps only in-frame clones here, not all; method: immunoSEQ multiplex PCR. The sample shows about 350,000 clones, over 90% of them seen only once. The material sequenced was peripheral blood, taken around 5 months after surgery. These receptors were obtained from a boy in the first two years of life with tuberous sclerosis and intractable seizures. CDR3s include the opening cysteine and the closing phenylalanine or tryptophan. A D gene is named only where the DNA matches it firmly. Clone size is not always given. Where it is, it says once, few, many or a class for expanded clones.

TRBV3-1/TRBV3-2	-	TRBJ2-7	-	CASSRGEGTYEQYF	TGTGCCAGCAGCCGTGGAGAGGGGACCTACGAGCAGTACTTC
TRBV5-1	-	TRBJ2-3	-	CASSLASGWTDTQYF	TGCGCCAGCAGCTTGGCATCCGGGTGGACAGATACGCAGTATTTT
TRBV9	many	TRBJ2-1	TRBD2	CASSVTASGGINEQFF	TGTGCCAGCAGCGTAACTGCTAGCGGAGGGATCAATGAGCAGTTCTTC
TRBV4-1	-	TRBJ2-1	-	CASSQELEQFF	TGCGCCAGCAGCCAAGAGTTGGAGCAGTTCTTC
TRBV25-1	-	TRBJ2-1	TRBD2	CASSEPSGNPYNEQFF	TGTGCCAGCAGTGAACCTAGCGGGAACCCCTACAATGAGCAGTTCTTC
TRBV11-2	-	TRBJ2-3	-	CASSRLKRVTDTQYF	TGTGCCAGCAGCCGGTTAAAGCGGGTCACAGATACGCAGTATTTT
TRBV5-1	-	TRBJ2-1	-	CASSPGPENNEQFF	TGCGCCAGCAGCCCGGGACCCGAGAACAATGAGCAGTTCTTC
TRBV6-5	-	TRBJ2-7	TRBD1	CASRRTGDRDEQYF	TGTGCCAGCAGAAGGACAGGGGATAGGGACGAGCAGTACTTC
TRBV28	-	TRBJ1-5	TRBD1	CASSLYNRGNQPQHF	TGTGCCAGCAGTTTATATAACAGGGGGAATCAGCCCCAGCATTTT
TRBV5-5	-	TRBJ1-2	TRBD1	CASSLGDRHGYTF	TGTGCCAGCAGCTTAGGGGACAGGCATGGCTACACCTTC
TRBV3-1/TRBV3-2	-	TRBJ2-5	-	CASSPDLGQETQYF	TGTGCCAGCAGCCCCGACTTGGGCCAAGAGACCCAGTACTTC
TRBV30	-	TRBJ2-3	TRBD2	CARTSGGTDTQYF	TGTGCCCGCACTAGCGGGGGCACAGATACGCAGTATTTT
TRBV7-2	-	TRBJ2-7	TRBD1	CASRIPGQGYEQYF	TGTGCCAGCAGGATACCTGGACAGGGCTACGAGCAGTACTTC
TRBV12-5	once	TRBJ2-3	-	CASGTETSTDTQYF	TGTGCTAGTGGTACAGAGACTTCGACAGATACGCAGTATTTT
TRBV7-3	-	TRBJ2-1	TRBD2	CASSLDPSGRAGNEQFF	TGTGCCAGCAGCTTGGACCCTAGCGGGAGGGCCGGAAATGAGCAGTTCTTC
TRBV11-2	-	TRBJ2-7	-	CASSRRGDKGEQYF	TGTGCCAGCAGCCGGAGAGGGGACAAGGGCGAGCAGTACTTC
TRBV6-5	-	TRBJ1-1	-	CASGFRSTEAFF	TGTGCCAGCGGATTTCGGAGCACTGAAGCTTTCTTT
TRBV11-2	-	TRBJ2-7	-	CASSSGPEPTYEQYF	TGTGCCAGCAGTTCCGGACCTGAACCAACCTACGAGCAGTACTTC
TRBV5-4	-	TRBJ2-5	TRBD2	CASRPPGGAGETQYF	TGTGCCAGCAGACCGCCCGGGGGGGCCGGAGAGACCCAGTACTTC
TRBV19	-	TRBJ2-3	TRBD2	CASSIIAGDTDTQYF	TGTGCCAGTAGTATAATAGCGGGAGACACAGATACGCAGTATTTT
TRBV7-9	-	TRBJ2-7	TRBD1	CASSPRQGNYYEQYF	TGTGCCAGCAGCCCCCGACAGGGGAACTACTACGAGCAGTACTTC
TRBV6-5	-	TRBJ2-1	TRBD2	CASSYQASGGINEQFF	TGTGCCAGCAGTTACCAGGCTAGCGGGGGTATCAATGAGCAGTTCTTC
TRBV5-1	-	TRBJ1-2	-	CASSLAQGDHKNYGYTF	TGCGCCAGCAGCTTGGCCCAAGGGGACCATAAAAACTATGGCTACACCTTC
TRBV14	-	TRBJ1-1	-	CASSQAQGWTEAFF	TGTGCCAGCAGCCAAGCCCAGGGGTGGACTGAAGCTTTCTTT
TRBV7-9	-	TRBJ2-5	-	CASSSGETQYF	TGTGCCAGCAGCTCCGGGGAGACCCAGTACTTC
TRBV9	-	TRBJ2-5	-	CASSQDEGVGETQYF	TGTGCCAGCAGCCAGGATGAGGGAGTGGGGGAGACCCAGTACTTC
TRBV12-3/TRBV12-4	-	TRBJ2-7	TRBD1	CASSTGQSYEQYF	TGTGCCAGCAGTACGGGACAGTCCTACGAGCAGTACTTC
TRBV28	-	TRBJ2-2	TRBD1	CASSLRDSGNTGELFF	TGTGCCAGCAGTTTAAGGGACAGTGGGAACACCGGGGAGCTGTTTTTT
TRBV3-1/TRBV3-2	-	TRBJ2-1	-	CASSLGGPYNEQFF	TGTGCCAGCAGCCTTGGGGGCCCCTACAATGAGCAGTTCTTC
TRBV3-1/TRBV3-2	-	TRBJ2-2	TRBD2	CASSRTSGGANTGELFF	TGTGCCAGCAGCCGGACTAGCGGGGGGGCGAACACCGGGGAGCTGTTTTTT
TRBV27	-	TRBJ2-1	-	CASSPRPRNDEQFF	TGTGCCAGCAGCCCCAGGCCCCGGAACGATGAGCAGTTCTTC
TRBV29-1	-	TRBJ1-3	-	CSVHLIGTDAGNTIYF	TGCAGCGTTCACTTAATCGGGACTGATGCTGGAAACACCATATATTTT
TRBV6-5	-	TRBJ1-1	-	CASSLQGATEAFF	TGTGCCAGCAGTTTACAGGGTGCCACTGAAGCTTTCTTT
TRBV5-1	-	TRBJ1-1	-	CASKGEGEGTEAFF	TGCGCCAGCAAGGGGGAAGGGGAGGGCACTGAAGCTTTCTTT
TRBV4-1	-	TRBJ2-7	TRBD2	CASSQDQRGTYEQYF	TGCGCCAGCAGCCAAGATCAGCGGGGAACCTACGAGCAGTACTTC
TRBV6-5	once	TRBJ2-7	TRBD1	CASTRDRGREQYF	TGTGCCAGCACTCGGGACAGGGGGCGGGAGCAGTACTTC
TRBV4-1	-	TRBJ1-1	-	CASSQPQGFGNTEAFF	TGCGCCAGCAGCCAACCCCAGGGGTTTGGGAACACTGAAGCTTTCTTT
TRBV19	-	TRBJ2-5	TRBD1	CASSRWTGGETQYF	TGTGCCAGTAGTAGATGGACAGGTGGAGAGACCCAGTACTTC
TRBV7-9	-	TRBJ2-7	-	CASSPGAFGKLSKQYF	TGTGCCAGCAGCCCGGGGGCCTTCGGCAAATTGAGTAAGCAGTACTTC
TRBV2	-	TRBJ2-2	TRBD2	CASSGGTSGRALPGELFF	TGTGCCAGCAGTGGAGGGACTAGCGGGAGGGCCCTCCCCGGGGAGCTGTTTTTT
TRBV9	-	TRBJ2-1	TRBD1	CASSVGQGGNNEQFF	TGTGCCAGCAGCGTAGGACAGGGGGGAAACAATGAGCAGTTCTTC
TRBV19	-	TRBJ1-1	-	CASSPTVLNTEAFF	TGTGCCAGTAGTCCGACAGTTTTGAACACTGAAGCTTTCTTT